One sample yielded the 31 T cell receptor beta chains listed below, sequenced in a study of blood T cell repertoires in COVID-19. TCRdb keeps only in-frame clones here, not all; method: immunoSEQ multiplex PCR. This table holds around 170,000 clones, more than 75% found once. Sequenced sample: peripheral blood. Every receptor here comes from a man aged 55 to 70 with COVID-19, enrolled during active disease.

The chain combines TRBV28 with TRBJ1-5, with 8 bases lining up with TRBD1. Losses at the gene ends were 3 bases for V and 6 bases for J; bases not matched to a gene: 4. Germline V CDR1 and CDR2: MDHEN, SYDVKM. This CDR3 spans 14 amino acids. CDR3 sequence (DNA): TGTGCCAGCAGTTTTATTCAGGGGGCTCAGCCCCAGCATTTT. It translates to CASSFIQGAQPQHF.

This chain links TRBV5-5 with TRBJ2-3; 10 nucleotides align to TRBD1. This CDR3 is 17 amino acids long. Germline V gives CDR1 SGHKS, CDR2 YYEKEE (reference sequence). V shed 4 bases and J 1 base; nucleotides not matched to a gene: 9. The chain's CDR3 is CASSQVLGTGGTDTQYF. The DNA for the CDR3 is TGTGCCAGCAGCCAAGTACTGGGGACAGGGGGCACAGATACGCAGTATTTT.

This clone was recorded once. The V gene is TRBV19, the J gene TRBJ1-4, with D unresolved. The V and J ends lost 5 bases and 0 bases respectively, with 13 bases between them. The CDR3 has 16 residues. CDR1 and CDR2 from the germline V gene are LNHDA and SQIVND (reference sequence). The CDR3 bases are TGTGCCAGTAGTGCGACACAGAGTGCAACTAATGAAAAACTGTTTTTT. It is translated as CASSATQSATNEKLFF.

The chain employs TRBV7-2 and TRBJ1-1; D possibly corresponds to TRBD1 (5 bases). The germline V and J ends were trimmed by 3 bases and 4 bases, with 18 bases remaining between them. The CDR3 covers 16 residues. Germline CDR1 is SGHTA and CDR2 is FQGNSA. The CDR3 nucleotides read TGTGCCAGCAGCTTGGCAGAGGGACTCCGGAGCACTGAAGCTTTCTTT. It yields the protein CASSLAEGLRSTEAFF. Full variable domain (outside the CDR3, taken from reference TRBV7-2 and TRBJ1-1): GAGVSQSPSNKVTEKGKDVELRCDPISGHTALYWYRQSLGQGLEFLIYFQGNSAPDKSGLPSDRFSAERTGGSVSTLTIQRTQQEDSAVYLCASSLAEGLRSTEAFFGQGTRLTVV.

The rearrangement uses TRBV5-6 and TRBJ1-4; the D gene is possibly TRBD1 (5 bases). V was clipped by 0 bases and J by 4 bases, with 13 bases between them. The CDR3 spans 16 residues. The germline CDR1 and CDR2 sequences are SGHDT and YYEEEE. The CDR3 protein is CASSLALRQHNEKLFF. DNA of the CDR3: TGTGCCAGCAGCTTGGCCCTCAGACAGCATAATGAAAAACTGTTTTTT.

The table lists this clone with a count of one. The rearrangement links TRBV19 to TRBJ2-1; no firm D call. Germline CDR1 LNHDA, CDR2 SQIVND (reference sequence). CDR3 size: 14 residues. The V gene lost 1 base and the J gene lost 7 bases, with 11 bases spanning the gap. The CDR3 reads CASSIGTTQNEQFF. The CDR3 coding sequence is TGTGCCAGTAGTATAGGCACCACACAAAATGAGCAGTTCTTC.

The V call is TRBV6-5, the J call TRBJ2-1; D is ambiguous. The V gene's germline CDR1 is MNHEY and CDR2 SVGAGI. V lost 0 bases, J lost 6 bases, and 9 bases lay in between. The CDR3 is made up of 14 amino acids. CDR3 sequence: CASSYSRGGNEQFF. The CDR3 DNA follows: TGTGCCAGCAGTTACTCTCGCGGCGGCAATGAGCAGTTCTTC.

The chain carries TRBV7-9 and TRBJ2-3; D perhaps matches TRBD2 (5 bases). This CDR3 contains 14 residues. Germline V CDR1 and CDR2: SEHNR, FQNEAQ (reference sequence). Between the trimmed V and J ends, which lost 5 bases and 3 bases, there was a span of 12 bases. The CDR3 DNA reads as TGTGCCAGCAGCGCAATATCGGGAACAGATACGCAGTATTTT. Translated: CASSAISGTDTQYF.

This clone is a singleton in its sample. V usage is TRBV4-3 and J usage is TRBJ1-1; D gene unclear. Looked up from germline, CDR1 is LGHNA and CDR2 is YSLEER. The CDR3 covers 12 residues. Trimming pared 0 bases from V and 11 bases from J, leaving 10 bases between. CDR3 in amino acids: CASSQDKTTAFF. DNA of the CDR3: TGCGCCAGCAGCCAAGATAAGACAACGGCTTTCTTT.

CDR3 region: CAQRSCPALENQPQHF. For the CDR3, the DNA is TGTGCCCAGCGAAGTTGTCCGGCTCTAGAAAATCAGCCCCAGCATTTT. V usage is TRBV21-1 and J usage is TRBJ1-5. TRBV21-1 is assigned pseudogene status. This CDR3 contains 16 residues.

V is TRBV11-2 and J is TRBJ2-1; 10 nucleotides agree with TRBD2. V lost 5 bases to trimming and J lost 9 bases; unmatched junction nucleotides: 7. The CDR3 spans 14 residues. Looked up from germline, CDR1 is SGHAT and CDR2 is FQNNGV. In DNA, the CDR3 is TGTGCCAGCAGCCCTCGACTAGCGGGCGGTGAGCAGTTCTTC. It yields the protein CASSPRLAGGEQFF. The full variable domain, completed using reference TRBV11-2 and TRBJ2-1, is EAGVAQSPRYKIIEKRQSVAFWCNPISGHATLYWYQQILGQGPKLLIQFQNNGVVDDSQLPKDRFSAERLKGVDSTLKIQPAKLEDSAVYLCASSPRLAGGEQFFGPGTRLTVL.

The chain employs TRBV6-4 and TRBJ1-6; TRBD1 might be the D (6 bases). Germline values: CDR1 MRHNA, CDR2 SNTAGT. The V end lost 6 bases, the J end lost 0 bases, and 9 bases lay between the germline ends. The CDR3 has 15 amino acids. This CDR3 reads CASRQGSSYNSPLHF. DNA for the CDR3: TGTGCCAGCAGACAGGGCAGCTCCTATAATTCACCCCTCCACTTT.

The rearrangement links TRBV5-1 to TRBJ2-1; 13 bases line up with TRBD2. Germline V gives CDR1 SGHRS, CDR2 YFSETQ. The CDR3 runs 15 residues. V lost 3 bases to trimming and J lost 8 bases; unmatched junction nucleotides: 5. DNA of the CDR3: TGCGCCAGCAGCTGGACTAGCGGGAGTCGGGATGAGCAGTTCTTC. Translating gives CASSWTSGSRDEQFF. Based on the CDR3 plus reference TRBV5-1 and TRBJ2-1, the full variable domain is KAGVTQTPRYLIKTRGQQVTLSCSPISGHRSVSWYQQTPGQGLQFLFEYFSETQRNKGNFPGRFSGRQFSNSRSEMNVSTLELGDSALYLCASSWTSGSRDEQFFGPGTRLTVL.

CDR3 loop: CASSISGTANEKLFF. Written as DNA, the CDR3 is TGTGCCAGCAGTATCTCGGGGACAGCGAATGAAAAACTGTTTTTT. The chain links TRBV28 to TRBJ1-4; 7 nucleotides match TRBD1. The CDR3 contains 15 residues. V shed 5 bases, J shed 5 bases, and the junction held 8 bases outside the gene matches. CDR1 is MDHEN and CDR2 is SYDVKM in the germline V gene. The full variable domain, rest sourced from reference TRBV28 and TRBJ1-4, is DVKVTQSSRYLVKRTGEKVFLECVQDMDHENMFWYRQDPGLGLRLIYFSYDVKMKEKGDIPEGYSVSREKKERFSLILESASTNQTSMYLCASSISGTANEKLFFGSGTQLSVL.

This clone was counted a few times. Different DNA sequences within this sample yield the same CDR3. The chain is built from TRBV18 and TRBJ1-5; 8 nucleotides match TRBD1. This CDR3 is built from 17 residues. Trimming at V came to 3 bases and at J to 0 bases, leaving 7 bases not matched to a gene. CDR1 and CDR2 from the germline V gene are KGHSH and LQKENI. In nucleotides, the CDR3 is TGTGCCAGCTCACCCGGACAGGGATCCTATAGCAATCAGCCCCAGCATTTT. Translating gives CASSPGQGSYSNQPQHF.

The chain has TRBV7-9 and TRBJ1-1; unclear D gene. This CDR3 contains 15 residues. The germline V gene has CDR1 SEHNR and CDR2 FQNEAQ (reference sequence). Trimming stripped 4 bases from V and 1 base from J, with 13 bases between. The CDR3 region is CASSSTQVRNTEAFF. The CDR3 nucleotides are TGTGCCAGCAGCTCGACCCAGGTGCGGAACACTGAAGCTTTCTTT.

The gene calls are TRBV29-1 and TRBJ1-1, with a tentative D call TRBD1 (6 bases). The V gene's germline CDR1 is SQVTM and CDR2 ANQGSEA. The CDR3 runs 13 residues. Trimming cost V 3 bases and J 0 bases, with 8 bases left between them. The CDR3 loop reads CSVDDRMNTEAFF. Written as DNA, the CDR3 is TGCAGCGTTGACGACAGGATGAACACTGAAGCTTTCTTT. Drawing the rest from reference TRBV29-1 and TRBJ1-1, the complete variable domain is SAVISQKPSRDICQRGTSLTIQCQVDSQVTMMFWYRQQPGQSLTLIATANQGSEATYESGFVIDKFPISRPNLTFSTLTVSNMSPEDSSIYLCSVDDRMNTEAFFGQGTRLTVV.

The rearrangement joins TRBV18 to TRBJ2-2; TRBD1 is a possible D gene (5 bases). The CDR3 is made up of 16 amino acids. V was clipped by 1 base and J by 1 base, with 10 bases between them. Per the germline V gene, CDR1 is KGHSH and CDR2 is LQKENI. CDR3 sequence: CASSPLGPRNTGELFF. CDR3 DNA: TGTGCCAGCTCACCACTGGGGCCAAGGAACACCGGGGAGCTGTTTTTT. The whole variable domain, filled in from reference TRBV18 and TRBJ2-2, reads NAGVMQNPRHLVRRRGQEARLRCSPMKGHSHVYWYRQLPEEGLKFMVYLQKENIIDESGMPKERFSAEFPKEGPSILRIQQVVRGDSAAYFCASSPLGPRNTGELFFGEGSRLTVL.

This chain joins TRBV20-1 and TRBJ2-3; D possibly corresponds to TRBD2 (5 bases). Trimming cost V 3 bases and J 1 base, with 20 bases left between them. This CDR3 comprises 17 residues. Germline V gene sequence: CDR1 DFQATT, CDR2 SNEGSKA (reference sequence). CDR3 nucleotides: TGCAGTGCTAGTCTGAGCAGGCGGGTGGTTCGCACAGATACGCAGTATTTT. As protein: CSASLSRRVVRTDTQYF.

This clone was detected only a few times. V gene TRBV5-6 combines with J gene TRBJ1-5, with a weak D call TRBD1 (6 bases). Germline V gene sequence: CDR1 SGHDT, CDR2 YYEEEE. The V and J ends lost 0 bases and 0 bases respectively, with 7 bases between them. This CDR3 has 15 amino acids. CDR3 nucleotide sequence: TGTGCCAGCAGCTTGGGACAGGTTAGCAATCAGCCCCAGCATTTT. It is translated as CASSLGQVSNQPQHF.

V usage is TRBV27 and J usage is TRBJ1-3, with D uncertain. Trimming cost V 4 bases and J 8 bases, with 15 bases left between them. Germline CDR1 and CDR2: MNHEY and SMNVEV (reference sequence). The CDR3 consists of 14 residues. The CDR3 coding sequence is TGTGCCAGCAGTTCCACCTACGGGAGGGACACCATATATTTT. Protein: CASSSTYGRDTIYF.

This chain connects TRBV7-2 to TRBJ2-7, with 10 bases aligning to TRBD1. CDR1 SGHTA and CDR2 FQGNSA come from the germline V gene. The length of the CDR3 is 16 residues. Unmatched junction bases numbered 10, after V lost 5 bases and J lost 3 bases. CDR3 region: CASSRYGQGENYEQYF. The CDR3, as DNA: TGTGCCAGCAGCAGGTATGGACAGGGGGAAAACTACGAGCAGTACTTC.

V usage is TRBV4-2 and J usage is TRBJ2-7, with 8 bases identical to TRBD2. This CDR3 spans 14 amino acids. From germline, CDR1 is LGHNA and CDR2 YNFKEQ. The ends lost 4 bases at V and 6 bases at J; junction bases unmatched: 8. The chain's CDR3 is CASSREGLASEQYF. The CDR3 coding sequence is TGTGCCAGCAGCCGAGAAGGACTAGCCTCCGAGCAGTACTTC.

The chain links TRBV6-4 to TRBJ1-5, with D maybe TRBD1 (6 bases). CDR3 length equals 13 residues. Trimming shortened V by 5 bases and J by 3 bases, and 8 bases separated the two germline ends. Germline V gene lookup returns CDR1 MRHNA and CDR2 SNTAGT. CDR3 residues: CASSPGDNQPQHF. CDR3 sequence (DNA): TGTGCCAGCAGTCCAGGGGACAATCAGCCCCAGCATTTT.

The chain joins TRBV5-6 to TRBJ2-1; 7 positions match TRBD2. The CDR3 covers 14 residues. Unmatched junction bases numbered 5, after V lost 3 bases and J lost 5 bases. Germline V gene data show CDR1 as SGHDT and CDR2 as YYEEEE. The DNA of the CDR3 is TGTGCCAGCAGCTGGCCTAGCGGCAACAATGAGCAGTTCTTC. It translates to CASSWPSGNNEQFF.

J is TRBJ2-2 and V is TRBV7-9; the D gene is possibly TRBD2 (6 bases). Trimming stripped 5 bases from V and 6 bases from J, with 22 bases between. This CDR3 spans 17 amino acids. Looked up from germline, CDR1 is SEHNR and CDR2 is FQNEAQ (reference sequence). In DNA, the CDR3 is TGTGCCAGCAGCGCCGACGGAGGGTCGGGGCTTGCCGGGGAGCTGTTTTTT. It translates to CASSADGGSGLAGELFF.

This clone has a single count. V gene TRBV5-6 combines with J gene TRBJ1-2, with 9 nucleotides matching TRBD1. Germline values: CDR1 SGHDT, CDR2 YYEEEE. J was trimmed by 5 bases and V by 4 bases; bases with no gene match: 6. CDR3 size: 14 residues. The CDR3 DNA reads TGTGCCAGCAGCCCAGCCGGGACAGGGTATGGCTACACCTTC. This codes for CASSPAGTGYGYTF.

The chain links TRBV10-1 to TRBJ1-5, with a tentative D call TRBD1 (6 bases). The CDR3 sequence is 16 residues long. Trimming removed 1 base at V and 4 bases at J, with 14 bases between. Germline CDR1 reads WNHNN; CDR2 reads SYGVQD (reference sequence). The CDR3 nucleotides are TGCGCCAGCAGTGAGTTGCAACAGGGACGGAATCAGCCCCAGCATTTT. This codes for CASSELQQGRNQPQHF.

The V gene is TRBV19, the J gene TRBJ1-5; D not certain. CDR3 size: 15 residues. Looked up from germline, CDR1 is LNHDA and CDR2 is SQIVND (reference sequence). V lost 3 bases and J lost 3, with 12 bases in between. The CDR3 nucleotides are TGTGCCAGTAGTATGCGGGAACGGTACAATCAGCCCCAGCATTTT. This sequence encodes CASSMRERYNQPQHF.

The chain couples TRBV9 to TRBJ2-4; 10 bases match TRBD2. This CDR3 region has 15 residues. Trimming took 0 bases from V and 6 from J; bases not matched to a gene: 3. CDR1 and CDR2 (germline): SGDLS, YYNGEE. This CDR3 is CASSVDSSGGNIQYF. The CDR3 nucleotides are TGTGCCAGCAGCGTAGATTCTAGCGGGGGAAACATTCAGTACTTC.

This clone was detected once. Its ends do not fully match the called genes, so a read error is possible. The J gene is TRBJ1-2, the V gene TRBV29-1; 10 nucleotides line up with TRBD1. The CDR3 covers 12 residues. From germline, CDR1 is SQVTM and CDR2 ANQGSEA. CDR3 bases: TGCAGCGCGGGACAGGGGCAAGGTGGCCACACCTTC. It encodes CSAGQGQGGHTF.